This TCR beta chain was recorded in a study of T cells expressing NK-cell markers. The CDR3 is made up of 14 amino acids. Germline CDR1 is SGHTA and CDR2 is FQGNSA. TCRdb reanalyzed the 5' RACE reads and collapses them to one entry per CDR3 protein, without DNA. In all, the sample yields 350,000 to 500,000 distinct CDR3 sequences. The TCR sequence derives from a woman between 18 and 69 years old in good health. Specimen: blood T cells: a sorted CD56 or NKG2C T cell subset, CD4+ or CD8+ T cells, or bulk PBMC T cells (not recorded which). The V and J genes are TRBV7-2 and TRBJ2-7; the TCRdb call, TRBD1, lacks DNA for checking. The CDR3 spells CASTAGTGGYEQYF.